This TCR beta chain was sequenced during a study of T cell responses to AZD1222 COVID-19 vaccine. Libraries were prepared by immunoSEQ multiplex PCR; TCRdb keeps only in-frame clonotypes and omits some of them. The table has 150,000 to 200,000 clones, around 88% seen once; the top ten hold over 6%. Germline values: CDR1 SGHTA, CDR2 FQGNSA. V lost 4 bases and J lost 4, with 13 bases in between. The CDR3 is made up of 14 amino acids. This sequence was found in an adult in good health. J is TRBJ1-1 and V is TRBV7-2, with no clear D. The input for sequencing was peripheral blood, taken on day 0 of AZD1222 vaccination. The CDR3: CASSSMGRSTEAFF. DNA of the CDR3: TGTGCCAGCAGCTCAATGGGGAGGAGCACTGAAGCTTTCTTT.